A selection of T cell receptor beta chains follows, all from one sample in a study of OX40 agonist ivuxolimab in advanced cancers. Libraries were prepared by immunoSEQ multiplex PCR; TCRdb keeps only in-frame clonotypes and omits some of them. Of about 71,000 clones listed, around 93% were seen once; the top ten hold about 15%. Material: CD4+ or CD8+ T cells sorted from blood, obtained in a trial of the OX40 agonist ivuxolimab. The receptor source for this set is an adult with an advanced solid tumor such as melanoma, head and neck, liver or kidney cancer. The CDR3 runs from the conserved cysteine through the conserved F or W. The D gene is left open where the match is weak. Size is stated for part of the rows, as once, few or many counts, or as a class when the clone is expanded.

V gene,clone size,D gene,J gene,CDR3 DNA,CDR3 protein
TRBV9,-,-,TRBJ1-2,TGTGCCAGCAGCGTAGCTACGGGGGGAGTCTATGGCTACACCTTC,CASSVATGGVYGYTF
TRBV27,-,-,TRBJ2-3,TGTGCCAGCAGTTTAGGTGGCGGCACAGATACGCAGTATTTT,CASSLGGGTDTQYF
TRBV4-1,once,-,TRBJ1-1,TGCGCCAGCAGCCTCCGGGCTTCGAACACTGAAGCTTTCTTT,CASSLRASNTEAFF
TRBV28,-,-,TRBJ2-7,TGTGCCAGCAGTGCATCGGGGGAATCCTACGAGCAGTACTTC,CASSASGESYEQYF
TRBV5-6,-,-,TRBJ2-7,TGTGCCAGCAGCAGGGGTCCCGAGCAGTACTTC,CASSRGPEQYF
TRBV27,-,-,TRBJ2-3,TGTGCCAGCAGTTTAATTCTAGCGAAAGGCACAGATACGCAGTATTTT,CASSLILAKGTDTQYF
TRBV18,-,-,TRBJ2-7,TGTGCCAGCTCTAGCCCGGGGGAGGGGGTCAACGAGCAGTACTTC,CASSSPGEGVNEQYF
TRBV11-2,few,-,TRBJ2-3,TGTGCCAGCAGCAACGAGGTGGCGTCGCAGTATTTT,CASSNEVASQYF
TRBV27,-,TRBD1,TRBJ1-6,TGTGCCAGCAGTACTACAGGGGGCTTTGACTCACCCCTCCACTTT,CASSTTGGFDSPLHF
TRBV7-6,-,TRBD1,TRBJ2-5,TGTGCCAGCAGTCCACAGGGGGCAGAGACCCAGTACTTC,CASSPQGAETQYF
TRBV27,-,TRBD1,TRBJ2-3,TGTGCCAGCAGTCCGATGACAGGGGCCATCACAGATACGCAGTATTTT,CASSPMTGAITDTQYF
TRBV28,-,-,TRBJ1-1,TGTGCCAGCAGTTTGCGGGGGGAAAGGGTCACTGAAGCTTTCTTT,CASSLRGERVTEAFF
TRBV5-6,-,-,TRBJ2-7,TGTGCCAGCAGCTTGGATTATGGCTACGAGCAGTACTTC,CASSLDYGYEQYF
TRBV11-2,-,-,TRBJ2-7,TGTGCCAGCAGCTTAGAAGACGGAACCTACGAGCAGTACTTC,CASSLEDGTYEQYF
TRBV29-1,-,TRBD1,TRBJ2-1,TGCAGCGTTGGAAGGACAGGGGGGGTTGGCAATGAGCAGTTCTTC,CSVGRTGGVGNEQFF
TRBV6-5,many,-,TRBJ2-7,TGTGCCAGCAATGGTGGAATCTCCTACGAGCAGTACTTC,CASNGGISYEQYF
TRBV4-3,few,TRBD1,TRBJ1-5,TGCGCCAGCAGCCCAACAGGGGGGCCGAGGTGGCCCCAGCATTTT,CASSPTGGPRWPQHF
TRBV5-6,-,-,TRBJ2-7,TGTGCCAGCAGCTTGGTTCAGGGCCACGAGCAGTACTTC,CASSLVQGHEQYF
TRBV28,-,-,TRBJ2-7,TGTGCCAGCAGTTCAAGAGAGACAGTCGTCTACGAGCAGTACTTC,CASSSRETVVYEQYF
TRBV2,few,TRBD1,TRBJ2-3,TGTGCCAGCAGTCCCGGGACAGGAAGCACAGATACGCAGTATTTT,CASSPGTGSTDTQYF
TRBV6-5,-,-,TRBJ2-3,TGTGCCAGCAGTTCACTAGCTCCTTTAAATACGCAGTATTTT,CASSSLAPLNTQYF
TRBV25-1,-,TRBD2,TRBJ2-2,TGTGCCAGCAGTGTCGGGCGTGGGGGGGAAACCGGGGAGCTGTTTTTT,CASSVGRGGETGELFF
TRBV5-6,-,TRBD2,TRBJ2-7,TGTGCCAGCAGCTTGGATAGCGGGAGGGCCTACGAGCAGTACTTC,CASSLDSGRAYEQYF
TRBV19,few,-,TRBJ1-5,TGTGCCAGTAGTATGGGGGGGAGCAATCAGCCCCAGCATTTT,CASSMGGSNQPQHF
TRBV2,once,TRBD2,TRBJ2-3,TGTGCCAGCAGGGGACTAGCGGGGAACACAGATACGCAGTATTTT,CASRGLAGNTDTQYF
TRBV19,-,TRBD2,TRBJ2-3,TGTGCCAGTAGTATGCGACTAGCATCGCCCACAGATACGCAGTATTTT,CASSMRLASPTDTQYF
TRBV4-1,-,TRBD1,TRBJ2-7,TGCGCCAGCAGCCTTCTCTCCGCGGGACAGGGTTTGGGCGAGCAGTACTTC,CASSLLSAGQGLGEQYF
TRBV6-5,-,TRBD1,TRBJ1-2,TGTGCCAGCAGTTACTCGGACAGGTTAGACTATGGCTACACCTTC,CASSYSDRLDYGYTF
TRBV7-3,-,-,TRBJ2-7,TGTGCCAGCAGCGTCGGGATTTCCTACGAGCAGTACTTC,CASSVGISYEQYF
TRBV2,-,-,TRBJ2-7,TGTGCCAGCAGTACCGGGACCTATATTCACGAGCAGTACTTC,CASSTGTYIHEQYF
TRBV4-3,-,-,TRBJ1-4,TGCGCCAGCAGCCAATGGGTGGGGGCGAATGAAAAACTGTTTTTT,CASSQWVGANEKLFF
TRBV11-2,-,TRBD2,TRBJ2-3,TGTGCCAGCAGCTTAAACTCGGGGGGGTCCACAGATACGCAGTATTTT,CASSLNSGGSTDTQYF
TRBV5-5,-,-,TRBJ2-7,TGTGCCAGCAGCTTGGGTTTCGGCGAGCAGTACTTC,CASSLGFGEQYF
TRBV5-6,-,TRBD2,TRBJ2-3,TGTGCCAGCAGCTTGTCTGTAGCGGGAGGGCTAGGGAGCACAGATACGCAGTATTTT,CASSLSVAGGLGSTDTQYF
TRBV7-6,once,-,TRBJ2-3,TGTGCCAGCAGCTTAGTGGGGACTACAGATACGCAGTATTTT,CASSLVGTTDTQYF
TRBV27,-,TRBD2,TRBJ2-7,TGTGCCAGCGCCGGGACTAGCGGGATTGAGTTTAGGGAGCAGTACTTC,CASAGTSGIEFREQYF
TRBV2,-,-,TRBJ2-2,TGTGCCAGCAGTGAAGCGCTTCCGGGGCGGTTGAACACCGGGGAGCTGTTTTTT,CASSEALPGRLNTGELFF
TRBV10-3,-,-,TRBJ2-2,TGTGCCATCAGGGACTTAGGGGGCACCGGGGAGCTGTTTTTT,CAIRDLGGTGELFF
TRBV4-1,-,-,TRBJ1-1,TGCGCCAGCAGCCAAGTCGGTACTAATTACGGGACTGAAGCTTTCTTT,CASSQVGTNYGTEAFF